This TCR beta chain was captured in a study of PD-1 blockade in classical Hodgkin lymphoma. Study as a whole: The nivolumab dose that patients received was 3 mg/kg, given intravenously every 2 weeks.

Comments on this clone: What it binds is unknown.

Sequenced by immunoSEQ multiplex PCR; TCRdb stores in-frame clones only, minus some. The sample records 95,000 to 100,000 clones, about 89% being singletons. Study-wide results and limits: Nivolumab starters within 1 year of ASCT were excluded. Complete responders entered with baseline diversity on par with newly diagnosed patients, the results showed.

With no exception, relapse followed autologous stem cell transplantation in all patients, and brentuximab vedotin exposure varied. Complete response, partial response or progressive disease constituted the best response categories observed. This CDR3 is built from 13 residues. The germline V gene has CDR1 MNHNS and CDR2 SASEGT. Trimming pared 7 bases from V and 3 bases from J, leaving 12 bases between. The sequence was obtained from a human donor with classical Hodgkin lymphoma. The sample in question was peripheral blood mononuclear cells (PBMCs), obtained before the second cycle of nivolumab. V usage is TRBV6-1 and J usage is TRBJ1-1; the D is unclear. CDR3 protein: CASTEWVYTEAFF. The CDR3, as DNA: TGTGCCAGCACAGAATGGGTTTACACTGAAGCTTTCTTT.